This T cell receptor beta chain was identified during a study of blood T cell repertoires in COVID-19. The data were produced by immunoSEQ multiplex PCR, yet TCRdb's version contains in-frame clones alone and is incomplete. The data show approximately 470,000 clones, approximately 86% seen once. Trimming shortened V by 6 bases and J by 4 bases, and 9 bases separated the two germline ends. CDR3 length: 13 residues. The V gene's germline CDR1 is SEHNR and CDR2 FQNEAQ (reference sequence). The chain links TRBV7-9 to TRBJ2-2; D is uncertain. The sequencing sample was made of PBMCs or T cells enriched from blood (not recorded which). This receptor was identified in a woman in her late teens or twenties who had recovered from COVID-19. The CDR3 loop reads CASSLDLTGELFF. The CDR3 nucleotides are TGTGCCAGCAGTCTAGACCTCACCGGGGAGCTGTTTTTT.